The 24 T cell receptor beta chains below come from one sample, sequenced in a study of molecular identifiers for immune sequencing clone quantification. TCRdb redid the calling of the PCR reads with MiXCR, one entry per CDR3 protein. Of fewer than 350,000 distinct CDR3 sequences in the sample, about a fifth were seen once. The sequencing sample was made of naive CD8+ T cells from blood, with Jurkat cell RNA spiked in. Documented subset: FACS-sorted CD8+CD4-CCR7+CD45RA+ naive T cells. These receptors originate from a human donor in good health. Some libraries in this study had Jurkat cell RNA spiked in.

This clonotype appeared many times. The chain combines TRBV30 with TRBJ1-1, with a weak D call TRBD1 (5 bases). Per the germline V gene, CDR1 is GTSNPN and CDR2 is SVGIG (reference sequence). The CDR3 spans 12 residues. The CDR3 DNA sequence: TGTGCACCCCGTAACTTGGGGGCTGAAGCTTTCTTT. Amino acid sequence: CAPRNLGAEAFF.

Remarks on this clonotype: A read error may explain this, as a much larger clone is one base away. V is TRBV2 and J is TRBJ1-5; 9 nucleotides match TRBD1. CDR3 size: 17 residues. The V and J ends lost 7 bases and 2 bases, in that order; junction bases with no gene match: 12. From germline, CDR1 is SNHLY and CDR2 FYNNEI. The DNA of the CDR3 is TGTGCCAGCATTTTCTCTGGACAGGGGATTGGCAATCAGCCCCAGCATTTT. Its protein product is CASIFSGQGIGNQPQHF.

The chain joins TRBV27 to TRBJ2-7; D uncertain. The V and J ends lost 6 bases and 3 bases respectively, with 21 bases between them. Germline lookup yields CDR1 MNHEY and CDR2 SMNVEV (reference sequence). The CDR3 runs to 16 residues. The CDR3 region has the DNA TGTGCCAGCAGCAGTCAAGGGATTAGAGTATTCTACGAGCAGTACTTC. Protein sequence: CASSSQGIRVFYEQYF.

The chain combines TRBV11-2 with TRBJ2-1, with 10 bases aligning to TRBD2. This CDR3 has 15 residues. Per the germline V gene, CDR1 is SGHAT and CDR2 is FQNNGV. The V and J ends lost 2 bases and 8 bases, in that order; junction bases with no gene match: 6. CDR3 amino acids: CASSLLSGGGDEQFF. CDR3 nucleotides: TGTGCCAGCAGCTTACTCAGCGGGGGGGGCGATGAGCAGTTCTTC.

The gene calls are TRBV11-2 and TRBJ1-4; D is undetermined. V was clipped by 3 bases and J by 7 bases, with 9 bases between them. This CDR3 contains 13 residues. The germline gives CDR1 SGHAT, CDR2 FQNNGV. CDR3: CASSFPSGEKLFF. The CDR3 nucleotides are TGTGCCAGCAGCTTTCCTAGTGGTGAAAAACTGTTTTTT.

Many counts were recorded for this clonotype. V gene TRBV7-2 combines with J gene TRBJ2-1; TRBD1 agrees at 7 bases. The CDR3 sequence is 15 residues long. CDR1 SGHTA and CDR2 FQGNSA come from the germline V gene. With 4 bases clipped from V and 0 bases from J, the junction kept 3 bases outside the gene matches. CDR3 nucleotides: TGTGCCAGCAGCTCCACAGGGGTCTCCTACAATGAGCAGTTCTTC. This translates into CASSSTGVSYNEQFF.

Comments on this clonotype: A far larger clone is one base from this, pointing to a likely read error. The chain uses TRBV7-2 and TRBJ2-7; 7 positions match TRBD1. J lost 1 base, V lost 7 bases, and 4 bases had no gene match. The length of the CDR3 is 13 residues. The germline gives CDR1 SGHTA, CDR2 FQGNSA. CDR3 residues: CASNWGQSYEQYF. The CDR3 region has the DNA TGTGCCAGCAACTGGGGACAGTCCTACGAGCAGTACTTC.

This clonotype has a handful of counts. Written as DNA, the CDR3 is TGTGCCAGCAGGCCCCAACTAGAAGTCTATGATACGCAGTATTTT. Translation: CASRPQLEVYDTQYF. The chain is built from TRBV27 and TRBJ2-3; weak D call: TRBD2 (5 bases). The V and J ends lost 6 bases and 6 bases respectively, with 19 bases between them. The length of the CDR3 is 15 residues. Germline CDR1 and CDR2: MNHEY and SMNVEV (reference sequence).

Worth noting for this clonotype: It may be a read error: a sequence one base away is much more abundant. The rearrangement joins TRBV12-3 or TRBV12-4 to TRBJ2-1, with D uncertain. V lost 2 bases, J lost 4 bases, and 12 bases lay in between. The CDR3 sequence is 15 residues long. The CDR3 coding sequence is TGTGCCAGCAGTTTAATTCGGGCAGCTTACAATGAGCAGTTCTTC. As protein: CASSLIRAAYNEQFF.

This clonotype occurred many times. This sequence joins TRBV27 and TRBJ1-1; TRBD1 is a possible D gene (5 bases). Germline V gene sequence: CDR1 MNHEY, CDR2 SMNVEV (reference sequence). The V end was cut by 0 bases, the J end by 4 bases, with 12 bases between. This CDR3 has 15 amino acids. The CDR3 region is CASSLSGALGTEAFF. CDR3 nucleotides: TGTGCCAGCAGTTTATCAGGGGCTCTCGGCACTGAAGCTTTCTTT.

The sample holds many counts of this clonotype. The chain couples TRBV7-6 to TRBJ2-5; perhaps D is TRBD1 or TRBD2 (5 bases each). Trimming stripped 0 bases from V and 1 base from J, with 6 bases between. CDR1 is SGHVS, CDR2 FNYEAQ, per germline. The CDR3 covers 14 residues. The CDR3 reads CASSLAGGQETQYF. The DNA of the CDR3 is TGTGCCAGCAGCTTAGCTGGGGGCCAAGAGACCCAGTACTTC.

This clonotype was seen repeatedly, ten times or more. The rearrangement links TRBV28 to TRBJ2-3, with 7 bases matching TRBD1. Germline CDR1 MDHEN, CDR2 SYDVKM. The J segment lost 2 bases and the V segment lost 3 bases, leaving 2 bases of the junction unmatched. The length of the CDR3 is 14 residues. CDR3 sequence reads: CASSLGTDTDTQYF. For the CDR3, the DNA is TGTGCCAGCAGTTTGGGGACAGACACAGATACGCAGTATTTT.

The CDR3 sequence: CASSHTGGTGELFF. The CDR3 coding sequence is TGCGCCAGCAGCCACACCGGAGGGACCGGGGAGCTGTTTTTT. J is TRBJ2-2 and V is TRBV4-1, with D perhaps matching TRBD2 (6 bases). The V end was cut by 3 bases, the J end by 5 bases, with 10 bases between. This CDR3 is 14 amino acids long. Germline lookup yields CDR1 MGHRA and CDR2 YSYEKL.

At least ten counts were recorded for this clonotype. The CDR3 region has the DNA TGTGCCAGCAGCCCTGTCGGTCAGCCCCAGCATTTT. Its translation: CASSPVGQPQHF. The V and J genes are TRBV7-9 and TRBJ1-5; D uncertain. This CDR3 is built from 12 residues. Between the trimmed V and J ends, which lost 5 bases and 6 bases, there was a span of 8 bases. Germline V CDR1 and CDR2: SEHNR, FQNEAQ (reference sequence).

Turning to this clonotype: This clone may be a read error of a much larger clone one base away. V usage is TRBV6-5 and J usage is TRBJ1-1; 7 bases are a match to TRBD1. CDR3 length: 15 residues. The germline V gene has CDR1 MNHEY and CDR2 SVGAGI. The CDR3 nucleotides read TGTGCCAGCAGTCCCGGGCAGGGGGGCATCACTGAAGTTTTCTTT. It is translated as CASSPGQGGITEVFF.

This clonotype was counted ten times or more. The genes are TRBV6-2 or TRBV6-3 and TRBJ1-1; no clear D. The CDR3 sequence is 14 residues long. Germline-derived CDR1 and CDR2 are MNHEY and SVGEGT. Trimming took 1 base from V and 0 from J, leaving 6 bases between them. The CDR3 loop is CASSYYGMNTEAFF. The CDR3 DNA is TGTGCCAGCAGTTACTACGGAATGAACACTGAAGCTTTCTTT.

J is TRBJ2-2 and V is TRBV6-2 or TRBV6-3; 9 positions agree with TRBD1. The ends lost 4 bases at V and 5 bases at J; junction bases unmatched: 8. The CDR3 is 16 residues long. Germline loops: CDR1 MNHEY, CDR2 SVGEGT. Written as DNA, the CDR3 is TGTGCCAGCAGTTCTCCCGGACAGGGGTTGACCGGGGAGCTGTTTTTT. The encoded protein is CASSSPGQGLTGELFF.

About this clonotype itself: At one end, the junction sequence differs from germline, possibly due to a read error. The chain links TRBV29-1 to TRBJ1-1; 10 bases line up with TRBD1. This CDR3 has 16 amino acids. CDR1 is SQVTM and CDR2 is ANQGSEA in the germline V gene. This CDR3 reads CSVVLPGTGASSEAYF. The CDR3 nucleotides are TGCAGCGTTGTATTGCCAGGGACAGGGGCGAGCTCTGAAGCTTACTTT.

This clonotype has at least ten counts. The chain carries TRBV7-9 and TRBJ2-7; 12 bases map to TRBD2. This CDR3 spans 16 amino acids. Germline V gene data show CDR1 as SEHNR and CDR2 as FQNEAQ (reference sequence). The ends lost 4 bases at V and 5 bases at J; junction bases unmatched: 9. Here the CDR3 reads CASSSLAGGSRDEQYF. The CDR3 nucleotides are TGTGCCAGCAGCTCGCTAGCGGGAGGGAGTCGGGACGAGCAGTACTTC.

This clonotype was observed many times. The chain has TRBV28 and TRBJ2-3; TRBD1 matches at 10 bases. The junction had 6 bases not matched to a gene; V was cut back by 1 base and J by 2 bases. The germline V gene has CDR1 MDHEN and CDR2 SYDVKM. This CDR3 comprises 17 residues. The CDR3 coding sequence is TGTGCCAGCAGTTTATATTGGGACAGGGGTGACACAGATACGCAGTATTTT. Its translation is CASSLYWDRGDTDTQYF.

The CDR3 reads CASIATPGTVYGYTF. In nucleotides, the CDR3 is TGTGCCAGTATCGCAACCCCCGGGACAGTTTATGGCTACACCTTC. This chain connects TRBV19 to TRBJ1-2; the match to TRBD1 covers 7 bases. J lost 5 bases, V lost 7 bases, and 13 bases had no gene match. CDR3 size: 15 residues. CDR1 is LNHDA and CDR2 is SQIVND in the germline V gene (reference sequence). Together with reference TRBV19 and TRBJ1-2, the CDR3 gives the full variable domain: DGGITQSPKYLFRKEGQNVTLSCEQNLNHDAMYWYRQDPGQGLRLIYYSQIVNDFQKGDIAEGYSVSREKKESFPLTVTSAQKNPTAFYLCASIATPGTVYGYTFGSGTRLTVV.

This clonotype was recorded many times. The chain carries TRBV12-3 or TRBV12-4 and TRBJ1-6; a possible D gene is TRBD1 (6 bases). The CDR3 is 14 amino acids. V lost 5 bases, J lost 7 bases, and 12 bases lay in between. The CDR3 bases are TGTGCCAGCAGTGCCGGGACACCCAATTCACCCCTCCACTTT. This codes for CASSAGTPNSPLHF.

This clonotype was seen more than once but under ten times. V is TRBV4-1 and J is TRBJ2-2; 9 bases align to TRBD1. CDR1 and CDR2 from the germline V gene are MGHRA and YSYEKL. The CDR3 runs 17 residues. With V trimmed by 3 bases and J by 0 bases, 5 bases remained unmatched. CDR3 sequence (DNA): TGCGCCAGCAGCCAGGTTCGGACAGGGGCGAACACCGGGGAGCTGTTTTTT. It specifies CASSQVRTGANTGELFF.

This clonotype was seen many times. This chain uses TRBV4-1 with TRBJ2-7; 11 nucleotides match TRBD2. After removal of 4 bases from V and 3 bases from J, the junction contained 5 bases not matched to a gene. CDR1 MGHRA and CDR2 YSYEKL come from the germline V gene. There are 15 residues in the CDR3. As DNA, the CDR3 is TGCGCCAGCAGCCTCCGGACTAGCGGGTACTACGAGCAGTACTTC. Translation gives CASSLRTSGYYEQYF.